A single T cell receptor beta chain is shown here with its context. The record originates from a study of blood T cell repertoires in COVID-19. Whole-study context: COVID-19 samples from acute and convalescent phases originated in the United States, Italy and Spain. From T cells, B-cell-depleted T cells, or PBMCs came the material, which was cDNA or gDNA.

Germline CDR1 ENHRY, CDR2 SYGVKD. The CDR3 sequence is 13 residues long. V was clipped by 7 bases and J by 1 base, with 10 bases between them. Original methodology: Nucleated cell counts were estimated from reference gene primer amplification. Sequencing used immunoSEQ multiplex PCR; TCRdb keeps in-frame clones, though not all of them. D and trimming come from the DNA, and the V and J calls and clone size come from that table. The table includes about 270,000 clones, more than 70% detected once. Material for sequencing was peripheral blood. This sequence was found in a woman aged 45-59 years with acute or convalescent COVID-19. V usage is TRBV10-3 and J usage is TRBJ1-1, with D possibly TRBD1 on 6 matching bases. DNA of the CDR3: TGTGCCATCACGGACAGATCGAACACTGAAGCTTTCTTT. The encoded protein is CAITDRSNTEAFF.